These 24 T cell receptor beta chains were all obtained from the same sample, sequenced in a study of T cell clones after liver transplantation. Sequencing used immunoSEQ multiplex PCR; TCRdb keeps in-frame clones, though not all of them. The data hold 95,000 to 110,000 clones, with approximately 78% observed a single time. The specimen was CD4+ T cells from blood, collected before liver transplant. The receptors were gathered from a human donor who received a liver transplant.

The V call is TRBV7-2, the J call TRBJ1-1, with D hard to call. Looked up from germline, CDR1 is SGHTA and CDR2 is FQGNSA. Deletions cut 5 bases from V and 7 bases from J, with 17 bases between. This CDR3 is 14 amino acids long. CDR3 sequence: CASSRLGPQHEAFF. The CDR3 DNA follows: TGTGCCAGCAGCCGCCTCGGCCCACAACATGAAGCTTTCTTT.

The genes are TRBV28 and TRBJ1-2; D not certain. The germline CDR1 and CDR2 sequences are MDHEN and SYDVKM. This CDR3 is built from 12 residues. The V end was cut by 3 bases, the J end by 7 bases, with 9 bases between. Written as DNA, the CDR3 is TGTGCCAGCAGTTTGCCGGGGAGTGGCTACACCTTC. This gives the protein CASSLPGSGYTF.

The genes are TRBV7-2 and TRBJ2-5, with 9 bases fitting TRBD1. V lost 4 bases and J lost 5; bases outside the gene matches: 8. The CDR3 totals 15 residues. The V gene's germline CDR1 is SGHTA and CDR2 FQGNSA. In nucleotides, the CDR3 is TGTGCCAGCAGCTCGATAACAGGGGGCCGGGAGACCCAGTACTTC. This gives the protein CASSSITGGRETQYF. Full variable domain (missing parts from reference TRBV7-2 and TRBJ2-5): GAGVSQSPSNKVTEKGKDVELRCDPISGHTALYWYRQSLGQGLEFLIYFQGNSAPDKSGLPSDRFSAERTGGSVSTLTIQRTQQEDSAVYLCASSSITGGRETQYFGPGTRLLVL.

Only one count was recorded for this clone. The V gene is TRBV5-1, the J gene TRBJ2-7; a weak D match, TRBD1 (5 bases). The CDR3 has 13 residues. The germline gives CDR1 SGHRS, CDR2 YFSETQ. Trimming removed 0 bases at V and 4 bases at J, with 8 bases between. CDR3 bases: TGCGCCAGCAGCTTGGCGACAGAGTACGAGCAGTACTTC. Its protein product is CASSLATEYEQYF.

The rearrangement joins TRBV5-1 to TRBJ1-1; D gene unclear. CDR1 SGHRS and CDR2 YFSETQ come from the germline V gene. CDR3 length: 13 amino acids. V lost 4 bases and J 0 bases, leaving 7 bases between the germline ends. CDR3 sequence reads: CASSLGMNTEAFF. DNA for the CDR3: TGCGCCAGCAGCCTCGGGATGAACACTGAAGCTTTCTTT.

J is TRBJ1-1 and V is TRBV15; D may be TRBD1 (5 bases). This CDR3 has 16 amino acids. The germline gives CDR1 LNHNV, CDR2 YYDKDF (reference sequence). The ends were cut back, 0 bases at V and 4 bases at J, with 15 bases in the middle. CDR3 sequence: CATSRDRGRLGTEAFF. The CDR3 coding sequence is TGTGCCACCAGCAGAGATAGGGGACGGTTGGGCACTGAAGCTTTCTTT.

The rearrangement joins TRBV20-1 to TRBJ1-2; D is uncertain. Germline assignment: CDR1 DFQATT and CDR2 SNEGSKA (reference sequence). Trimming took 5 bases from V and 4 from J, leaving 5 bases between them. This CDR3 is built from 10 residues. This CDR3 is CSAVSYGYTF. The CDR3 DNA is TGCAGTGCTGTATCCTATGGCTACACCTTC.

The chain links TRBV11-2 to TRBJ2-1; no firm D call. Per germline, CDR1 SGHAT and CDR2 FQNNGV. This CDR3 has 12 residues. Trimming took 6 bases from V and 7 from J, leaving 10 bases between them. CDR3 DNA: TGTGCCAGCAGACAGACGGCAAATGAGCAGTTCTTC. This sequence encodes CASRQTANEQFF.

This clone was seen at least ten times. CDR3 coding DNA: TGCGCCTCTCGGACGGGGGGTAACACTGAAGCTTTCTTT. It encodes CASRTGGNTEAFF. V is TRBV5-1 and J is TRBJ1-1, with D perhaps TRBD1 (5 bases). This CDR3 has 13 residues. The V end was cut by 10 bases, the J end by 2 bases, with 15 bases between. Germline V gene lookup returns CDR1 SGHRS and CDR2 YFSETQ.

This clone has a single count. The V call is TRBV7-8, the J call TRBJ2-3, with TRBD2 matching 13 bases. The CDR3 is 18 residues long. The germline V gene encodes CDR1 SGHVS and CDR2 FQNEAQ. J was trimmed by 4 bases and V by 1 base; bases with no gene match: 8. The CDR3 sequence: CASSLERLAGGRADTQYF. In DNA form, the CDR3 reads TGTGCCAGCAGCTTAGAGCGACTAGCGGGGGGTAGGGCAGATACGCAGTATTTT.

This clone was detected once. The chain joins TRBV4-1 to TRBJ2-7, with TRBD2 matching over 8 bases. With V trimmed by 2 bases and J by 4 bases, 10 bases remained unmatched. The CDR3 is made up of 16 amino acids. Germline CDR1 and CDR2: MGHRA and YSYEKL. The CDR3 nucleotides read TGCGCCAGCAGCCAATTATTCCCGGGAGGGCGATACGAGCAGTACTTC. This encodes CASSQLFPGGRYEQYF.

DNA of the CDR3: TGCGCCAGCAGCTTGGGGGAATGGAACACTGAAGCTTTCTTT. Its translation is CASSLGEWNTEAFF. V usage is TRBV5-1 and J usage is TRBJ1-1; no reliable D call. The CDR3 consists of 14 residues. Trimming left V 0 bases short and J 1 base short, with 7 bases between. CDR1 is SGHRS and CDR2 is YFSETQ in the germline V gene.

The rearrangement uses TRBV7-9 and TRBJ1-5; D perhaps matches TRBD1 (6 bases). CDR3 length: 17 residues. V was trimmed by 1 base and J by 6 bases, leaving 19 bases between them. CDR1 and CDR2 (germline): SEHNR, FQNEAQ (reference sequence). Here the CDR3 reads CASSLEGGRAGSQPQHF. The CDR3 bases are TGTGCCAGCAGCTTAGAGGGGGGCAGGGCAGGGAGTCAGCCCCAGCATTTT.

In this sample, this clone turned up once. This chain links TRBV19 with TRBJ1-1; D call uncertain. CDR1 is LNHDA, CDR2 SQIVND, per germline (reference sequence). The CDR3 has 13 amino acids. V was cut by 5 bases and J by 4 bases, with 11 bases left in between. CDR3 nucleotide sequence: TGTGCCAGTAGTCCTGGGCGGGGCACTGAAGCTTTCTTT. The encoded protein is CASSPGRGTEAFF.

The chain employs TRBV7-2 and TRBJ2-5; D gene uncertain. The CDR3 sequence is 13 residues long. The germline CDR1 and CDR2 sequences are SGHTA and FQGNSA. V was cut by 3 bases and J by 3 bases, with 8 bases left in between. CDR3 sequence (DNA): TGTGCCAGCAGCTTTTTACGGGAAGAGACCCAGTACTTC. Its protein product is CASSFLREETQYF.

This clone was seen just once. This sequence joins TRBV7-8 and TRBJ1-1; the match to TRBD1 covers 8 bases. V trimming: 7 bases; J trimming: 5 bases; junction bases outside the gene matches: 6. There are 13 residues in the CDR3. Germline assignment: CDR1 SGHVS and CDR2 FQNEAQ. CDR3 nucleotide sequence: TGTGCCAGCAACCAGGGGGCGCGTACTGAAGCTTTCTTT. This gives the protein CASNQGARTEAFF.

V usage is TRBV29-1 and J usage is TRBJ2-1; 13 bases agree with TRBD2. The V segment lost 7 bases and the J segment 0 bases; nucleotides outside the gene matches: 12. CDR3 length equals 18 residues. Germline CDR1 SQVTM, CDR2 ANQGSEA. The CDR3 spells CSADGTSGTVSSYNEQFF. The CDR3, as DNA: TGCAGCGCTGATGGGACTAGCGGGACCGTGAGCTCCTACAATGAGCAGTTCTTC.

The CDR3, as DNA: TGTGCCAGCAGCGTAGTCTCTGGGGAGCTGTTTTTT. This encodes CASSVVSGELFF. The chain links TRBV9 to TRBJ2-2; no definite D call. V lost 0 bases, J lost 8 bases, and 5 bases lay in between. Per germline, CDR1 SGDLS and CDR2 YYNGEE. The CDR3 runs 12 residues.

There are a few counts of this clone. The rearrangement uses TRBV11-2 and TRBJ1-4; 10 nucleotides align to TRBD1. The junction had 3 bases not matched to a gene; V was cut back by 5 bases and J by 0 bases. The CDR3 runs to 16 residues. From germline, CDR1 is SGHAT and CDR2 FQNNGV. For the CDR3, the DNA is TGTGCCAGCAGCAGTGGACAGGGGGCAACTAATGAAAAACTGTTTTTT. It encodes CASSSGQGATNEKLFF.

The CDR3 region is CASRPRGTGVSRTEAFF. CDR3 coding DNA: TGCGCCAGCAGACCTAGAGGCACAGGGGTCTCCCGCACTGAAGCTTTCTTT. V usage is TRBV5-1 and J usage is TRBJ1-1, with TRBD1 matching 7 bases. This CDR3 region has 17 residues. Germline CDR1 reads SGHRS; CDR2 reads YFSETQ. After removal of 5 bases from V and 4 bases from J, the junction contained 17 bases not matched to a gene.

The chain uses TRBV5-1 and TRBJ2-7, with 7 nucleotides matching TRBD1. The J segment lost 3 bases and the V segment lost 3 bases, leaving 6 bases of the junction unmatched. The CDR3 covers 14 residues. Germline V CDR1 and CDR2: SGHRS, YFSETQ. CDR3 DNA: TGCGCCAGCAGCTCACAGGGGATCTTCTACGAGCAGTACTTC. Amino acid sequence: CASSSQGIFYEQYF.

The chain is built from TRBV18 and TRBJ1-4; no clear D. The V gene's germline CDR1 is KGHSH and CDR2 LQKENI. The CDR3 has 15 residues. V dropped 3 bases and J dropped 5 bases, with 13 bases sitting between them. CDR3 residues: CASSPRHSENEKLFF. CDR3 bases: TGTGCCAGCTCACCGAGACACTCTGAGAATGAAAAACTGTTTTTT.

This clone appeared many times. This chain uses TRBV29-1 with TRBJ1-1; D is perhaps TRBD1 (6 bases). Trimming stripped 6 bases from V and 9 bases from J, with 14 bases between. CDR1 is SQVTM and CDR2 is ANQGSEA in the germline V gene. CDR3 length: 11 residues. For the CDR3, the DNA is TGCAGCGTCCTGGGGGGCGGTAAAGCTTTCTTT. Translating it yields CSVLGGGKAFF. The variable domain in full, completed from reference TRBV29-1 and TRBJ1-1, reads SAVISQKPSRDICQRGTSLTIQCQVDSQVTMMFWYRQQPGQSLTLIATANQGSEATYESGFVIDKFPISRPNLTFSTLTVSNMSPEDSSIYLCSVLGGGKAFFGQGTRLTVV.

V and J are TRBV6-5 and TRBJ2-7, with D possibly TRBD2 on 5 matching bases. Germline CDR1 and CDR2: MNHEY and SVGAGI. Trimming took 0 bases from V and 2 from J, leaving 11 bases between them. The CDR3 is 15 amino acids. CDR3 in DNA: TGTGCCAGCAGTTACTCTCCGGAGGCCGCCTACGAGCAGTACTTC. This gives the protein CASSYSPEAAYEQYF.